This T cell receptor (beta chain) was obtained from a study of blood T cell repertoires in COVID-19. For the study at large: Donors in the United States, Italy and Spain gave samples during acute or convalescent COVID-19.

Looked up from germline, CDR1 is SGHTA and CDR2 is FQGNSA. V was clipped by 4 bases and J by 0 bases, with 10 bases between them. The length of the CDR3 is 14 residues. Original processing notes: Nucleated cell counts were estimated from reference gene primer amplification. The method was immunoSEQ multiplex PCR; TCRdb's version includes in-frame clones alone and lacks a portion of them. That table furnishes V, J and clone size, whereas the DNA furnished D and trimming. The sample records just over 650,000 clones, around 90% being singletons. This chain connects TRBV7-2 to TRBJ2-7, with D maybe TRBD1 (6 bases). The receptor's source is a woman in her late teens or twenties with acute or convalescent COVID-19. Sample: peripheral blood. The CDR3 reads CASSSLDSSYEQYF. CDR3 DNA: TGTGCCAGCAGCTCTTTGGACAGCTCCTACGAGCAGTACTTC. Full variable domain (remainder filled in from reference TRBV7-2 and TRBJ2-7): GAGVSQSPSNKVTEKGKDVELRCDPISGHTALYWYRQSLGQGLEFLIYFQGNSAPDKSGLPSDRFSAERTGGSVSTLTIQRTQQEDSAVYLCASSSLDSSYEQYFGPGTRLTVT.